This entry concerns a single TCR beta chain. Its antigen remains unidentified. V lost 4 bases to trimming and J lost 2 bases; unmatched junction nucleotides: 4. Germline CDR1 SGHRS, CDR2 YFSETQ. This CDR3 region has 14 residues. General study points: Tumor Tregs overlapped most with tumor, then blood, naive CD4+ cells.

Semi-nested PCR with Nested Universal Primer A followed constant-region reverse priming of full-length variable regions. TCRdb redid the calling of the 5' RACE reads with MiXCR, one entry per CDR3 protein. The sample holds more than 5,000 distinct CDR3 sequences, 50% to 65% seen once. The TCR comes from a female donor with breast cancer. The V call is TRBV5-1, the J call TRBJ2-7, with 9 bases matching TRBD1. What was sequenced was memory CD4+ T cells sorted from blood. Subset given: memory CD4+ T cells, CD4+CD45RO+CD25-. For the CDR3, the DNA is TGCGCCAGCAGCGATACAGGGGGCGCCTACGAGCAGTACTTC. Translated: CASSDTGGAYEQYF.